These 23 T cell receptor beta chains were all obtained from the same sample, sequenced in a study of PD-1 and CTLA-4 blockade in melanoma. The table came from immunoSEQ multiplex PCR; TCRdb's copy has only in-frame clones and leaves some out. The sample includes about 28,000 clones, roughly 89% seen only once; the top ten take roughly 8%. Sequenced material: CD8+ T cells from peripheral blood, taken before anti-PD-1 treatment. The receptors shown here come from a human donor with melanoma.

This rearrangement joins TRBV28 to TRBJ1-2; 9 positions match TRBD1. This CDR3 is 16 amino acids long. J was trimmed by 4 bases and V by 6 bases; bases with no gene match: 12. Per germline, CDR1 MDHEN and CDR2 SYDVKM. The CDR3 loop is CASSVDPGQGTYGYTF. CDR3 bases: TGTGCCAGCAGCGTAGATCCGGGACAGGGTACCTATGGCTACACCTTC.

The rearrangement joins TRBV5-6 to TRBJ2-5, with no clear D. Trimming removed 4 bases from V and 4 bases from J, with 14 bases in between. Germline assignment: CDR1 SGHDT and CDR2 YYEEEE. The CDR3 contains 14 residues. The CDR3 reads CASSLRPFGETQYF. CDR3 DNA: TGTGCCAGCAGCCTGAGGCCGTTCGGAGAGACCCAGTACTTC.

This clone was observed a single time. CDR3: CASSYRGEAFF. The CDR3 DNA reads as TGCGCCAGCAGCTACAGGGGTGAAGCTTTCTTT. The chain recombines TRBV5-1 with TRBJ1-1; 7 bases match TRBD1. This CDR3 region has 11 residues. Germline CDR1 reads SGHRS; CDR2 reads YFSETQ. With V trimmed by 3 bases and J by 7 bases, 0 bases remained unmatched.

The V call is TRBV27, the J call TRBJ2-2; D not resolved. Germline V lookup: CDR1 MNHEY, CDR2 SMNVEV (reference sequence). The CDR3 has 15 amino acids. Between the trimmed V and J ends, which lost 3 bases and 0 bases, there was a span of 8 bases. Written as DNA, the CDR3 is TGTGCCAGCAGTTTTTGGCAAACGAACACCGGGGAGCTGTTTTTT. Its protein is CASSFWQTNTGELFF.

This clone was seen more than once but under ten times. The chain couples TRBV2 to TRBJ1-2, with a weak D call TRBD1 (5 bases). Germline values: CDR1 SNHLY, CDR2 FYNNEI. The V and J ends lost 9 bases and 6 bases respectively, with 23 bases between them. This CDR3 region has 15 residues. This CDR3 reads CASFGSTGNSHGYTF. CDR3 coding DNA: TGTGCCAGTTTTGGGTCAACAGGCAACTCGCATGGCTACACCTTC.

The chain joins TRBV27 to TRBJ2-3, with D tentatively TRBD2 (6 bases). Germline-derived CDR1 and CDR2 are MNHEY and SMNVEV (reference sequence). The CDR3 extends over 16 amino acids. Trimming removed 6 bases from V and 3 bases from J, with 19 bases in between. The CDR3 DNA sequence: TGTGCCAGCAGCCCGTGGGGAGCGGGTGGGACAGATACGCAGTATTTT. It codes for CASSPWGAGGTDTQYF.

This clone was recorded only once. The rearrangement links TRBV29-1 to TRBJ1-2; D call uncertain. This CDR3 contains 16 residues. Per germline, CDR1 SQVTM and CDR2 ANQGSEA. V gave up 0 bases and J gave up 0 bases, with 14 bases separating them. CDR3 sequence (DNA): TGCAGCGTTGAAGATGGAGCGGAGCAAGCTAACTATGGCTACACCTTC. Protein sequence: CSVEDGAEQANYGYTF.

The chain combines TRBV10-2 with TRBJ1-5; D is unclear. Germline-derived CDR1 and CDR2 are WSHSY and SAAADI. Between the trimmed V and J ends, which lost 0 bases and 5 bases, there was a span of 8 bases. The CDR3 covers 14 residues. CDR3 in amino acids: CASSESKAHQPQHF. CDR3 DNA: TGCGCCAGCAGTGAGTCGAAAGCCCATCAGCCCCAGCATTTT.

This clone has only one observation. CDR3 DNA: TGTGCCAGCAAGCCCGATAGCGGGAGGATCTCCGAGCAGTACTTC. It codes for CASKPDSGRISEQYF. The rearrangement uses TRBV2 and TRBJ2-7, with 10 positions matching TRBD2. V shed 7 bases, J shed 6 bases, and the junction held 12 bases outside the gene matches. This CDR3 contains 15 residues. Germline CDR1 reads SNHLY; CDR2 reads FYNNEI. The complete variable domain, with remaining parts taken from reference TRBV2 and TRBJ2-7, reads EPEVTQTPSHQVTQMGQEVILRCVPISNHLYFYWYRQILGQKVEFLVSFYNNEISEKSEIFDDQFSVERPDGSNFTLKIRSTKLEDSAMYFCASKPDSGRISEQYFGPGTRLTVT.

The CDR3, as DNA: TGTGCCAGCAGCCCCGTTGGGGTCTACGAGCAGTACTTC. This translates into CASSPVGVYEQYF. The chain has TRBV6-5 and TRBJ2-7, with D unclear. The germline V and J ends were trimmed by 6 bases and 3 bases, with 12 bases remaining between them. The CDR3 has 13 residues. From germline, CDR1 is MNHEY and CDR2 SVGAGI.

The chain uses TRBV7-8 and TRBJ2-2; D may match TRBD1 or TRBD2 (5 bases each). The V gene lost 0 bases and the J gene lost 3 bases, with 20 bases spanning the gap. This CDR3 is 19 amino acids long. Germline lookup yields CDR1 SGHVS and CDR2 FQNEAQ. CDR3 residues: CASSLAFGTTPKDTGELFF. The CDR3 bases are TGTGCCAGCAGCTTAGCGTTCGGGACGACCCCAAAGGACACCGGGGAGCTGTTTTTT.

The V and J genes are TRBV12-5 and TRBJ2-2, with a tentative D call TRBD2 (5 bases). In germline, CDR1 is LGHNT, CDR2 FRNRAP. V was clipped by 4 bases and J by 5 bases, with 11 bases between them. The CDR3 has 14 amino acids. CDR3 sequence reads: CASGSDGETGELFF. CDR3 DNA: TGTGCTAGTGGTTCGGACGGGGAAACCGGGGAGCTGTTTTTT.

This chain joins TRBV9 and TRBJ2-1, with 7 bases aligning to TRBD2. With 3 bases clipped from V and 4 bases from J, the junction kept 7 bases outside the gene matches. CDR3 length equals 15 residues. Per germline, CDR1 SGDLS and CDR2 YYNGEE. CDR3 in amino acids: CASSALSGAYNEQFF. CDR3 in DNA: TGTGCCAGCAGCGCCCTCAGCGGGGCTTACAATGAGCAGTTCTTC.

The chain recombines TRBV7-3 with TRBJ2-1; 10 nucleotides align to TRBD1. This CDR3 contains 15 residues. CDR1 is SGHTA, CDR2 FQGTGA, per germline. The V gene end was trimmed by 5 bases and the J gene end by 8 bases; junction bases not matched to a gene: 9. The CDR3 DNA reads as TGTGCCAGCAGCGGGACAGGGGAGGTTGGCGATGAGCAGTTCTTC. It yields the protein CASSGTGEVGDEQFF.

The CDR3, as DNA: TGTGCCAGCAGTTCCACACTAGCGGGAGCCGAGACCCAGTACTTC. This codes for CASSSTLAGAETQYF. The rearrangement joins TRBV28 to TRBJ2-5; 11 bases match TRBD2. V was pared by 4 bases and J by 5 bases, with 6 bases of the junction left unmatched. Germline V CDR1 and CDR2: MDHEN, SYDVKM. The CDR3 spans 15 residues.

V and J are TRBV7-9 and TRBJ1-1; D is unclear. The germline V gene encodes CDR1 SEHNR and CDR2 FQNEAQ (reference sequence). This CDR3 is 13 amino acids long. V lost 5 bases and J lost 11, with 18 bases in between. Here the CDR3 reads CASSAKGEETAFF. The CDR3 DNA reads TGTGCCAGCAGCGCGAAGGGCGAAGAAACGGCTTTCTTT. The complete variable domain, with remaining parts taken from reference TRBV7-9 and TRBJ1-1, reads DTGVSQNPRHKITKRGQNVTFRCDPISEHNRLYWYRQTLGQGPEFLTYFQNEAQLEKSRLLSDRFSAERPKGSFSTLEIQRTEQGDSAMYLCASSAKGEETAFFGQGTRLTVV.

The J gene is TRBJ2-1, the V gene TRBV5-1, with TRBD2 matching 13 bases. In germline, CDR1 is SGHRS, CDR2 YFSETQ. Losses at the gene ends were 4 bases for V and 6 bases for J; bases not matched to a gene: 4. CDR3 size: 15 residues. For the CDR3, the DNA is TGCGCCAGCAGCGGAGGGACTAGCGGGGCCAATGAGCAGTTCTTC. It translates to CASSGGTSGANEQFF.

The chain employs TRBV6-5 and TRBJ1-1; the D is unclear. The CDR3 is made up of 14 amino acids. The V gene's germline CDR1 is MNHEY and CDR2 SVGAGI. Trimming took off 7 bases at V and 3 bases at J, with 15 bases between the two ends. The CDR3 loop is CASTLSATYTEAFF. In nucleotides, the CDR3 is TGTGCCAGCACCTTGTCGGCCACTTACACTGAAGCTTTCTTT.

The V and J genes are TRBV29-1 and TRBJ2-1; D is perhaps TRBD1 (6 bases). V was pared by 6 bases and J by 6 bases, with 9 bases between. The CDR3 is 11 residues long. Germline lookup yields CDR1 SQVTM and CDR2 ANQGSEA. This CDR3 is CSVDRSNEQFF. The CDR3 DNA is TGCAGCGTCGACAGGTCCAATGAGCAGTTCTTC.

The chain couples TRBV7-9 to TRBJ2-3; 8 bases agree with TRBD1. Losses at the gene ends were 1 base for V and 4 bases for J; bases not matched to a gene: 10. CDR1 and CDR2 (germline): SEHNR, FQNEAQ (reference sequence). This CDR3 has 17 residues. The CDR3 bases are TGTGCCAGCAGCTTAGTTGGACAGGGCCTAGCAGCAGATACGCAGTATTTT. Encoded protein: CASSLVGQGLAADTQYF.

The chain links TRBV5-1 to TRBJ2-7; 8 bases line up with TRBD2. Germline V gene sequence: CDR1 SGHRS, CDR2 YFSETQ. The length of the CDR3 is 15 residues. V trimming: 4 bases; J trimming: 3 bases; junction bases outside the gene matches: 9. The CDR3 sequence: CASSLIQAGDYEQYF. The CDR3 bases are TGCGCCAGCAGCCTCATTCAAGCGGGAGACTACGAGCAGTACTTC. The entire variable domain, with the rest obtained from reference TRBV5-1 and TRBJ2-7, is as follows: KAGVTQTPRYLIKTRGQQVTLSCSPISGHRSVSWYQQTPGQGLQFLFEYFSETQRNKGNFPGRFSGRQFSNSRSEMNVSTLELGDSALYLCASSLIQAGDYEQYFGPGTRLTVT.

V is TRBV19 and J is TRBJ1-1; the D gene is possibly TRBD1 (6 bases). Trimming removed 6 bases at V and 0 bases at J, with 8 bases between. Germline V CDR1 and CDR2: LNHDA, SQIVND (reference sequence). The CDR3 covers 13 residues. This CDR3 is CASRGTLNTEAFF. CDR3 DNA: TGTGCCAGTAGGGGGACATTGAACACTGAAGCTTTCTTT.

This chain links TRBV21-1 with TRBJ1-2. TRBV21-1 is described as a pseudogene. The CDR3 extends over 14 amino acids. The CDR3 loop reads CASSKAGPSYGYTF. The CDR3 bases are TGTGCCAGCAGCAAAGCCGGACCGAGCTATGGCTACACCTTC.